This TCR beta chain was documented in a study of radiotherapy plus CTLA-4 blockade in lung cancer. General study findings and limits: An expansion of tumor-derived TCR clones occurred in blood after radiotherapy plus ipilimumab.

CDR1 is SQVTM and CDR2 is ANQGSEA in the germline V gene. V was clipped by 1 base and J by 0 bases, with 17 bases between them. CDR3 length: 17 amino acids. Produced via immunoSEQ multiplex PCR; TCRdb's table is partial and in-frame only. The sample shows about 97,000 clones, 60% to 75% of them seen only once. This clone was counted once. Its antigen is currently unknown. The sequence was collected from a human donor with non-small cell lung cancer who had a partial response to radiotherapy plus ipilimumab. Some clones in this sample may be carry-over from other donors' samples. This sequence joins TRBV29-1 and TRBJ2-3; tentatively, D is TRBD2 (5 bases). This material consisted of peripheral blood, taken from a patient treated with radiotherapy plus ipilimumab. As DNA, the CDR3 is TGCAGCGTTGAAGGGCCCGAGGGCTCAACTAGCACAGATACGCAGTATTTT. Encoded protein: CSVEGPEGSTSTDTQYF.